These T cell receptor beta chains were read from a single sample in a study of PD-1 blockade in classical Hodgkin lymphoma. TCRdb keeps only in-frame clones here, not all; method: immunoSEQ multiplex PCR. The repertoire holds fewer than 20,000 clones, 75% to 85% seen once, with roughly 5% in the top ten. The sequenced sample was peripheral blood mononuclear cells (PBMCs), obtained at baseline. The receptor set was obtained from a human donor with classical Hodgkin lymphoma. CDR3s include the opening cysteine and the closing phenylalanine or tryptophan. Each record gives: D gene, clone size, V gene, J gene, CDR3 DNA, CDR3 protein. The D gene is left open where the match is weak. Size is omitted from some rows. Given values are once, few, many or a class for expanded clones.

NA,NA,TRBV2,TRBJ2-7,TGTGCCAGCAGTCGGGACTGGTCCTACGAGCAGTACTTC,CASSRDWSYEQYF
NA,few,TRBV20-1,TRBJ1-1,TGCAGTGCCAAGGCCAACGAAGCTTTCTTT,CSAKANEAFF
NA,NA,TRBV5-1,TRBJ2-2,TGCGCCAGCAGCTATAACACCGGGGAGCTGTTTTTT,CASSYNTGELFF
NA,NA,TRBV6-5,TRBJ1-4,TGTGCCAGCAGTTACGTAGGGTCAGCTAATGAAAAACTGTTTTTT,CASSYVGSANEKLFF
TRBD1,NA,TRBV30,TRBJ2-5,TGTGCCTGGAGTCAGGACAGGGGTCGGAGGGAGACCCAGTACTTC,CAWSQDRGRRETQYF
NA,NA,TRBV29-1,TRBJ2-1,TGCAGCGTTGCCTCATGGAGTTCCTACAATGAGCAGTTCTTC,CSVASWSSYNEQFF
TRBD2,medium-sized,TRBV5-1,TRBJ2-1,TGCGCCAGCAGCTTGAGACTAGCGGGGAACAATGAGCAGTTCTTC,CASSLRLAGNNEQFF
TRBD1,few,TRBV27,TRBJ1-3,TGTGCCAGCAGTTTAACAGGGGCAAGTGGAAACACCATATATTTT,CASSLTGASGNTIYF
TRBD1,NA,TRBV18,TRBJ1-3,TGTGCCAGCTCACCTTCGACAGGGGGCTCTGGAAACACCATATATTTT,CASSPSTGGSGNTIYF
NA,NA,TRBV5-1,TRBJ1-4,TGCGCCAGCAGCTTAAGGCAGGCCAGTGAAAAACTGTTTTTT,CASSLRQASEKLFF
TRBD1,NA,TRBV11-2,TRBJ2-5,TGTGCCAGTACTCTGGACAGGGGGCAGAGGACCCAGTACTTC,CASTLDRGQRTQYF
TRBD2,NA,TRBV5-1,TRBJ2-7,TGCGCCAGCAGCTCCCTTCCGGGACTAGCCTCCTACGAGCAGTACTTC,CASSSLPGLASYEQYF
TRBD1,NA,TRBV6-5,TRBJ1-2,TGTGCCAGCAGTTACGCCGGGACAGGGGATGGCTACACCTTC,CASSYAGTGDGYTF
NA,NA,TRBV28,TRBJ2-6,TGTGCCAGCATGCGTGACCACTCTGGGGCCAACGTCCTGACTTTC,CASMRDHSGANVLTF
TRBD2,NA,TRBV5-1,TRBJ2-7,TGCGCCAGCAGCTTGGATCGTAGCGGGGGCTCCTACGAGCAGTACTTC,CASSLDRSGGSYEQYF
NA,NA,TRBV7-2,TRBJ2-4,TGTGCCAGCAGCTTCCACCCTGACCCTCCGATTCAGTACTTC,CASSFHPDPPIQYF
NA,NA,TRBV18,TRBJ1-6,TGTGCCAGCTCACCACCGGGCAGGGGAGGAGAATCACCCCTCCACTTT,CASSPPGRGGESPLHF
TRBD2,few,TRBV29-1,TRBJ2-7,TGCAGCGTTGATGGGCTAGCGGGCTACGAGCAGTACTTC,CSVDGLAGYEQYF
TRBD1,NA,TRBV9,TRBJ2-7,TGTGCCAGCAGCGCCGGGGACAGCCCTTCAAACGAGCAGTACTTC,CASSAGDSPSNEQYF
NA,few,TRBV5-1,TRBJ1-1,TGCGCCAGCAGCTTCGGAGGGAACACTGAAGCTTTCTTT,CASSFGGNTEAFF
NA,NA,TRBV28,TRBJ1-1,TGTGCCAGCAGTGACCCCTACACTGAAGCTTTCTTT,CASSDPYTEAFF
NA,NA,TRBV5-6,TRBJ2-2,TGTGCCAGCAGCTTGGATGGCGGGCTCCTCACCGGGGAGCTGTTTTTT,CASSLDGGLLTGELFF
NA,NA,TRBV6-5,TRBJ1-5,TGTGCCAGCAGTTCCCAAGGCGAGGGAAATCAGCCCCAGCATTTT,CASSSQGEGNQPQHF
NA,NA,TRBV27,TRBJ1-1,TGTGCCAGCAGCTTCTTCCCGTGGTCTGAAGCTTTCTTT,CASSFFPWSEAFF
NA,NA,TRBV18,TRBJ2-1,TGTGCCAGCTCAGAAGTAAGGCTAGGTCGTAGTGAGCAGTTCTTC,CASSEVRLGRSEQFF
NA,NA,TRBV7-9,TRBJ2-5,TGTGCCAGCAGCTTAGGGGGGGAAGAGACCCAGTACTTC,CASSLGGEETQYF
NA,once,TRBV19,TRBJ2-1,TGTGCCAGTAGTATCGGAGGGGGTCTCAATGAGCAGTTCTTC,CASSIGGGLNEQFF
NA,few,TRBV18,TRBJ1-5,TGTGCCAGCTCCCCAGGGAGCGGGAGCAATCAGCCCCAGCATTTT,CASSPGSGSNQPQHF
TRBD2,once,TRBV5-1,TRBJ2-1,TGCGCCAGCGCTAGCGGGGGGCATCCCGTCCCTGAGCAGTTCTTC,CASASGGHPVPEQFF
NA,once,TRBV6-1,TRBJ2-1,TGTGCCAGCTCGCTGGTAAATTACAATGAGCAGTTCTTC,CASSLVNYNEQFF
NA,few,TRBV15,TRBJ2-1,TGTGCCACCAGCAGAGCAAGTTCATACAATGAGCAGTTCTTC,CATSRASSYNEQFF
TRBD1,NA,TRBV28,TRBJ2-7,TGTGCCAGCAGTTCCTCCTGGACAGGGACCTACGAGCAGTACTTC,CASSSSWTGTYEQYF
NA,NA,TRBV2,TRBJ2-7,TGTGCCAGCACCAACAAGGGGGTGTCCACCTCCGAGCAGTACTTC,CASTNKGVSTSEQYF
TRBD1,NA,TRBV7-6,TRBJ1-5,TGTGCCAGCAGCCGGGGACAGTTCTATAGCAATCAGCCCCAGCATTTT,CASSRGQFYSNQPQHF
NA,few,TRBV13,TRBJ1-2,TGTGCCAGCAGCCTTCAGGGAAGCTACACCTTC,CASSLQGSYTF
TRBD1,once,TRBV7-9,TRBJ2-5,TGTGCCAGTGGGTCCGGGACAGGGAAAGAGACCCAGTACTTC,CASGSGTGKETQYF
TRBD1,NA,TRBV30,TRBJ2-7,TGTGCCTGGAGTTGGACAGGGGCCTCCTACGAGCAGTACTTC,CAWSWTGASYEQYF
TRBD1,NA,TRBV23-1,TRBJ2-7,TGCGCCAGCAGTCAAACCGGGACAGGGGTTGGCGACGAGCAGTACTTC,CASSQTGTGVGDEQYF
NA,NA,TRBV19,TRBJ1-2,TGTGCCAGTAGTGCCGGACACCTTGAGCTCTATGGCTACACCTTC,CASSAGHLELYGYTF
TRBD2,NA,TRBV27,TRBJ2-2,TGTGCCAGCAATCGGGGGGGGCAGGACACCGGGGAGCTGTTTTTT,CASNRGGQDTGELFF
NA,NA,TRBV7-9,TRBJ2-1,TGTGCCAGCAGCTCCGGGACTGGACCAATCAATGAGCAGTTCTTC,CASSSGTGPINEQFF
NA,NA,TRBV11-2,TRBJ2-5,TGTGCCAGCAGCCATGGCGGGATCCAAGAGACCCAGTACTTC,CASSHGGIQETQYF
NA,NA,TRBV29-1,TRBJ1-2,TGCAGCGTTGCGGGGGACCGGGGGGCCACGGTAAACAACTATGGCTACACCTTC,CSVAGDRGATVNNYGYTF
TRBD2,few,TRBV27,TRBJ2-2,TGTGCCAGCAGTTTAATTGCCGCGGGGGGTGGGGAGCTGTTTTTT,CASSLIAAGGGELFF
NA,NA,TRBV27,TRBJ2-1,TGTGCCAGCAGTTTTCCCCCTCGGGCCGGGGACAATGAGCAGTTCTTC,CASSFPPRAGDNEQFF
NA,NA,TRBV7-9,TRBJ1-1,TGTGCCAGCAGCTTTTACGACACTGAAGCTTTCTTT,CASSFYDTEAFF
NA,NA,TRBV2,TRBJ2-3,TGTGCCAGCAGTGAAGGAGTTCTTATCACAGATACGCAGTATTTT,CASSEGVLITDTQYF
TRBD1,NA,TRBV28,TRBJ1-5,TGTGCCAGCAGTGTACAGGGGTGGCAGCCCCAGCATTTT,CASSVQGWQPQHF
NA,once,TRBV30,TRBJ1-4,TGTGCCTGGAGTCGGGACATAATTAATGAAAAACTGTTTTTT,CAWSRDIINEKLFF
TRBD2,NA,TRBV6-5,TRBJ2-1,TGTGCCAGCAGTTACTCAGCGGGGGGGATCTACAATGAGCAGTTCTTC,CASSYSAGGIYNEQFF
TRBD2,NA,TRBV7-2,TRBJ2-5,TGTGCCAGCAGCGTGGGGACTAGCGGGGGCCAAGAGACCCAGTACTTC,CASSVGTSGGQETQYF
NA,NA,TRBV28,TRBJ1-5,TGTGCCAGCAGGCAGACCTCCTCGGGTGGCAATCAGCCCCAGCATTTT,CASRQTSSGGNQPQHF
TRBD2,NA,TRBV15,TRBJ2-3,TGTGCCACCAGCAGAGCCCTGGGACTAGCGGGAAGAGATACGCAGTATTTT,CATSRALGLAGRDTQYF
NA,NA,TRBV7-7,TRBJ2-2,TGTGCTAGCAGCCCACTAACCGGGGAGCTGTTTTTT,CASSPLTGELFF
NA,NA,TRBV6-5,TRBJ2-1,TGTGCCAGCAGTTACGCTAAGCCTCTTAATGAGCAGTTCTTC,CASSYAKPLNEQFF